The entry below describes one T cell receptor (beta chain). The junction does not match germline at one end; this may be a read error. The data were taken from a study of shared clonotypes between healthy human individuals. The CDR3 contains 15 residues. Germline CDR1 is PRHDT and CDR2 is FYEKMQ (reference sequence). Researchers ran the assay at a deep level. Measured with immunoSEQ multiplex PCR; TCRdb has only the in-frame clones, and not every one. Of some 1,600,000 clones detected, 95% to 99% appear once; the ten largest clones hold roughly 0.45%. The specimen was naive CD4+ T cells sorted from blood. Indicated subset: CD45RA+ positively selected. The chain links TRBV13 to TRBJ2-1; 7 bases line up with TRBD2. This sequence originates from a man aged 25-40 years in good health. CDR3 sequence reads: CASRLAGAVYNEQFF. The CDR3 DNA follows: TGTGCCAGCAGGTTAGCGGGCGCGGTCTACAATGAGCAGTTCTTC.